The table lists the clone carrying this TCR beta chain with many counts. Its antigen is not identified. This sample was included in a study of response to subunit inactivated influenza vaccine. Broader study findings: Each seasonal influenza vaccination, the authors suggested, recruits few new T cells.

The germline V gene encodes CDR1 SGHTA and CDR2 FQGNSA. This CDR3 comprises 15 residues. The V segment lost 5 bases and the J segment 2 bases; nucleotides outside the gene matches: 3. TCRdb reprocessed the RT-PCR reads via MiXCR and lists one record per CDR3 protein. The profile shows 500,000 to 600,000 distinct CDR3 sequences, 14% of them singletons. The source was PBMCs from blood, collected approximately 12 days after vaccination. The TCR sequence derives from a man aged 50 or older who received an inactivated influenza vaccine. This chain links TRBV7-2 with TRBJ2-3; 11 positions match TRBD2. The CDR3 sequence is CASSRLAGFTDTQYF. The CDR3 DNA sequence: TGTGCCAGCAGCCGACTAGCGGGGTTCACAGATACGCAGTATTTT.